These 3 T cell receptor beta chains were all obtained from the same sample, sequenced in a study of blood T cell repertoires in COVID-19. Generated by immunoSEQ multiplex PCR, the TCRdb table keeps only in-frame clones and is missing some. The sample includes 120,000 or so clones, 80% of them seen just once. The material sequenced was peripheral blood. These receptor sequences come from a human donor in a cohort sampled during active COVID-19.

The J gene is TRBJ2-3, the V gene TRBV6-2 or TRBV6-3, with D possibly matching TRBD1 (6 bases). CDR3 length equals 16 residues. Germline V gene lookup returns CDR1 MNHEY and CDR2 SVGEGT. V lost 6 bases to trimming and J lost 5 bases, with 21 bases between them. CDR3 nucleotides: TGTGCCAGCAGCCCTGGGACACTTATCCGAGTAGATACGCAGTATTTT. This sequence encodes CASSPGTLIRVDTQYF.

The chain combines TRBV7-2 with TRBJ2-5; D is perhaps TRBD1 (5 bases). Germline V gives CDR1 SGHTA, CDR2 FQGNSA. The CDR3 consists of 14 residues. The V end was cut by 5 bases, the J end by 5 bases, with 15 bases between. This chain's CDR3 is CASSQGPNGETQYF. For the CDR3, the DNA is TGTGCCAGCAGCCAGGGTCCTAATGGGGAGACCCAGTACTTC.

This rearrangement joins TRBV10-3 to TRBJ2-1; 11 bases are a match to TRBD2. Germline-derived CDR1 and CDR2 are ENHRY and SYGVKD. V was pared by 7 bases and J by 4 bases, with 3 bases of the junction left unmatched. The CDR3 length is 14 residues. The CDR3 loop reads CAINIAGGYNEQFF. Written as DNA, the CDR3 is TGTGCCATCAACATAGCGGGGGGGTACAATGAGCAGTTCTTC.